This is a list of T cell receptor beta chains from one sample in a study of graft-versus-host responses after intestinal transplantation. These receptors have no identified antigens. Sequenced by immunoSEQ multiplex PCR; TCRdb stores in-frame clones only, minus some. The table lists under 95,000 clones, about 88% of them singletons. The sample consisted of unstimulated CD4+ T cells sorted from spleen or lymph node cells, taken before transplant. The receptors stem from a human donor who was the organ donor for an intestinal transplant. The CDR3 runs from the conserved cysteine through the conserved F or W. The order of the fields is clone size, J gene, V gene, D gene, CDR3 length, CDR3 protein, CDR3 DNA. The D gene is left open where the match is weak. The listing skips clone size in some rows; elsewhere it reads once, few, many or a size class.

. TRBJ1-2 TRBV9 . 15 CASSVPGDPSYGYTF TGTGCCAGCAGCGTACCAGGGGATCCCTCCTATGGCTACACCTTC
. TRBJ1-1 TRBV6-1 . 15 CASSVWQGREGEAFF TGTGCCAGCAGTGTATGGCAGGGAAGGGAGGGTGAAGCTTTCTTT
. TRBJ2-3 TRBV2 . 14 CASKTLANTDTQYF TGTGCCAGCAAGACACTAGCTAACACAGATACGCAGTATTTT
once TRBJ1-1 TRBV27 . 15 CASSLFRAPNTEAFF TGTGCCAGCAGTTTATTCAGGGCCCCGAACACTGAAGCTTTCTTT
. TRBJ2-7 TRBV10-1 . 15 CASPEDQGTNYEQYF TGCGCCAGCCCAGAAGATCAGGGGACTAACTACGAGCAGTACTTC
once TRBJ1-2 TRBV2 . 15 CASAAQGLANYGYTF TGTGCCAGCGCGGCGCAGGGGTTAGCTAACTATGGCTACACCTTC
. TRBJ1-1 TRBV19 . 15 CASSKTDISNTEAFF TGTGCCAGTAGTAAAACGGACATCTCGAACACTGAAGCTTTCTTT
. TRBJ1-1 TRBV5-1 . 14 CASNRFQVNTEAFF TGCGCCAGCAATCGGTTTCAGGTGAACACTGAAGCTTTCTTT
. TRBJ2-1 TRBV5-1 TRBD2 15 CASSGGVSSYNEQFF TGCGCCAGCAGCGGGGGGGTGAGCTCCTACAATGAGCAGTTCTTC
. TRBJ2-5 TRBV11-1 . 14 CASTTQIRQETQYF TGTGCCAGCACCACACAGATCAGGCAAGAGACCCAGTACTTC
. TRBJ1-6 TRBV18 . 15 CASSPGQKPNSPLHF TGTGCCAGCTCACCAGGGCAGAAACCGAATTCACCCCTCCACTTT
. TRBJ1-3 TRBV7-9 . 14 CASSPTGSGNTIYF TGTGCCAGCAGCCCGACAGGCTCTGGAAACACCATATATTTT
. TRBJ2-3 TRBV7-8 TRBD1 15 CASTPGGQGTDTQYF TGTGCCAGCACCCCCGGCGGACAGGGCACAGATACGCAGTATTTT
. TRBJ1-2 TRBV10-3 . 15 CAISEPSRGGYGYTF TGTGCCATCAGTGAGCCCTCCCGGGGAGGCTATGGCTACACCTTC
. TRBJ2-7 TRBV27 . 13 CASSISPHYEQYF TGTGCCAGCAGTATATCCCCACACTACGAGCAGTACTTC
. TRBJ1-2 TRBV28 . 12 CASTQANYGYTF TGTGCCAGCACACAGGCTAACTATGGCTACACCTTC
. TRBJ2-1 TRBV6-5 . 14 CASRGGQLYNEQFF TGTGCCAGCAGAGGCGGACAGCTCTACAATGAGCAGTTCTTC
few TRBJ1-3 TRBV4-1 . 14 CASSPPWPGNTIYF TGCGCCAGCAGCCCCCCCTGGCCTGGAAACACCATATATTTT
. TRBJ2-7 TRBV28 TRBD1 14 CASIGGTGTYEQYF TGTGCCAGCATCGGGGGGACAGGGACCTACGAGCAGTACTTC
. TRBJ2-2 TRBV28 TRBD2 15 CATILGGRGTGELFF TGTGCCACCATACTCGGCGGGAGGGGGACCGGGGAGCTGTTTTTT
. TRBJ2-7 TRBV5-4 . 14 CASSLRAGAGEQYF TGTGCCAGCAGCTTGCGGGCGGGGGCGGGCGAGCAGTACTTC
. TRBJ2-7 TRBV5-1 . 15 CASSLLGRDFSEQYF TGCGCCAGCAGCTTGTTGGGCAGGGACTTTAGCGAGCAGTACTTC
. TRBJ1-2 TRBV28 . 18 CASSPMGFGVKADYGYTF TGTGCCAGCAGCCCTATGGGTTTCGGGGTCAAGGCTGACTATGGCTACACCTTC
. TRBJ2-3 TRBV6-5 . 14 CASSYSRPFDTQYF TGTGCCAGCAGTTACTCGCGGCCGTTTGATACGCAGTATTTT
. TRBJ2-3 TRBV27 TRBD2 18 CASSLSLAGGLLADTQYF TGTGCCAGCAGTTTATCGTTAGCGGGAGGCCTTTTGGCAGATACGCAGTATTTT
. TRBJ2-1 TRBV18 TRBD2 20 CASSPRKSTSGGASYNEQFF TGTGCCAGCTCACCACGGAAATCTACTAGCGGGGGGGCCTCCTACAATGAGCAGTTCTTC
once TRBJ2-1 TRBV7-2 TRBD1 16 CASSLIQGLSRDEQFF TGTGCCAGCAGCCTCATACAGGGGCTTTCAAGAGATGAGCAGTTCTTC
. TRBJ1-6 TRBV6-1 TRBD1 14 CASSSRQGASPLHF TGTGCCAGCAGTTCCCGACAGGGGGCTTCACCCCTCCACTTT
. TRBJ1-1 TRBV7-3 TRBD1 14 CASSPMGQGARAFF TGTGCCAGCAGCCCTATGGGACAGGGGGCGCGTGCTTTCTTT
. TRBJ2-7 TRBV27 . 14 CASSFGTAGYEQYF TGTGCCAGCAGTTTCGGGACTGCCGGCTACGAGCAGTACTTC
. TRBJ2-2 TRBV5-1 . 16 CASSLLAGTDTGELFF TGCGCCAGCAGCTTGTTGGCGGGCACGGACACCGGGGAGCTGTTTTTT
. TRBJ2-3 TRBV2 TRBD1 14 CASSEGTGEGTQYF TGTGCCAGCAGTGAGGGGACAGGGGAGGGGACGCAGTATTTT
. TRBJ1-2 TRBV7-9 TRBD1 13 CASSAGQRYGYTF TGTGCCAGCAGCGCGGGACAGCGATATGGCTACACCTTC
few TRBJ2-5 TRBV4-1 . 14 CASSQGRGGETQYF TGCGCCAGCAGCCAAGGTCGCGGGGGCGAGACCCAGTACTTC
once TRBJ1-6 TRBV9 TRBD1 16 CASSVAGTGGESPLHF TGTGCCAGCAGCGTAGCAGGGACAGGGGGCGAATCACCCCTCCACTTT
. TRBJ2-1 TRBV11-2 . 14 CASRGRGRGDEQFF TGTGCCAGCAGGGGCAGGGGCCGGGGAGACGAGCAGTTCTTC
. TRBJ2-7 TRBV18 . 12 CASSPESRPQYF TGTGCCAGCTCACCTGAGTCGCGGCCGCAGTACTTC
. TRBJ1-1 TRBV10-3 . 15 CAISEVRMGNTEAFF TGTGCCATCAGTGAGGTGAGGATGGGGAACACTGAAGCTTTCTTT
. TRBJ2-2 TRBV4-1 . 17 CASSQDPTGRPTGELFF TGCGCCAGCAGCCAAGACCCCACGGGGAGGCCCACCGGGGAGCTGTTTTTT